The 27 T cell receptor beta chains below come from one sample, sequenced in a study of cytomegalovirus exposure and HLA in healthy donors. Clones were read by immunoSEQ multiplex PCR, and TCRdb kept only the in-frame ones, dropping some. The table lists 92,000 or so clones, 96% of them singletons, with 0.78% in the top ten. Sequences were obtained from PBMCs. Source of these receptors: a man in his late teens or twenties in good health and CMV-seronegative.

This clone was counted a single time. The rearrangement links TRBV12-5 to TRBJ1-2; maybe TRBD1 (6 bases). The CDR3 length is 13 residues. V was clipped by 2 bases and J by 8 bases, with 12 bases between them. The germline CDR1 and CDR2 sequences are LGHNT and FRNRAP. CDR3 in DNA: TGTGCTAGTGGTTTGACAGGGACTAGCGGCTACACCTTC. Translation: CASGLTGTSGYTF. The variable domain in full, completed from reference TRBV12-5 and TRBJ1-2, reads DARVTQTPRHKVTEMGQEVTMRCQPILGHNTVFWYRQTMMQGLELLAYFRNRAPLDDSGMPKDRFSAEMPDATLATLKIQPSEPRDSAVYFCASGLTGTSGYTFGSGTRLTVV.

Turning to this clone: At one end the junction does not follow the germline gene, possibly because of a read error. This chain links TRBV5-4 with TRBJ1-2, with D possibly TRBD1 on 6 matching bases. CDR3 length equals 14 residues. Per the germline V gene, CDR1 is SGHNT and CDR2 is YYREEE (reference sequence). The CDR3 spells CASSLWGGGVSTLF. Here the CDR3 DNA reads TGTGCCAGCAGCTTGTGGGGGGGCGGGGTATCTACACTCTTC.

This clone was observed once. This sequence joins TRBV6-5 and TRBJ2-1, with 10 bases fitting TRBD2. This CDR3 has 15 amino acids. CDR1 is MNHEY, CDR2 SVGAGI, per germline. After removal of 6 bases from V and 8 bases from J, the junction contained 10 bases not matched to a gene. CDR3 region: CASRTSSGSFDEQFF. CDR3 DNA sequence: TGTGCCAGCAGAACCTCTAGCGGGAGTTTCGATGAGCAGTTCTTC.

This sequence joins TRBV18 and TRBJ2-7; 9 nucleotides align to TRBD2. Germline CDR1 KGHSH, CDR2 LQKENI. The CDR3 is 16 amino acids. V lost 2 bases, J lost 6 bases, and 11 bases stayed unmatched. CDR3 bases: TGTGCCAGCTCACCAATTGGTGGCGGGAGGGCGTTCGAGCAGTACGTC. It yields the protein CASSPIGGGRAFEQYV.

This clone was counted once. The CDR3 region is CASSGDDRAYNEQFF. CDR3 in DNA: TGTGCCAGTAGTGGTGACGACAGGGCCTACAATGAGCAGTTCTTC. The chain couples TRBV19 to TRBJ2-1; TRBD1 matches 7 bases. Germline V lookup: CDR1 LNHDA, CDR2 SQIVND (reference sequence). The ends lost 5 bases at V and 2 bases at J; junction bases unmatched: 6. The CDR3 runs 15 residues.

The count of this clone is one. The chain combines TRBV11-3 with TRBJ1-4; D unclear. The V gene lost 2 bases and the J gene lost 10 bases, with 11 bases spanning the gap. Germline loops: CDR1 SGHNT, CDR2 YENEEA. The length of the CDR3 is 13 residues. The CDR3 loop is CASSLYPEGKLFF. Written as DNA, the CDR3 is TGTGCCAGCAGCTTATATCCCGAGGGAAAACTGTTTTTT. Together with reference TRBV11-3 and TRBJ1-4, the CDR3 gives the full variable domain: EAGVVQSPRYKIIEKKQPVAFWCNPISGHNTLYWYLQNLGQGPELLIRYENEEAVDDSQLPKDRFSAERLKGVDSTLKIQPAELGDSAVYLCASSLYPEGKLFFGSGTQLSVL.

The chain uses TRBV15 and TRBJ2-7; TRBD1 aligns across 7 bases. The CDR3 has 13 residues. The trim removed 5 bases at V and 5 bases at J, leaving 6 bases unmatched. Germline lookup yields CDR1 LNHNV and CDR2 YYDKDF (reference sequence). DNA for the CDR3: TGTGCCACCAGCGACAGGGAAATAAACGAGCAGTACTTC. It specifies CATSDREINEQYF. The complete variable domain, with remaining parts taken from reference TRBV15 and TRBJ2-7, reads DAMVIQNPRYQVTQFGKPVTLSCSQTLNHNVMYWYQQKSSQAPKLLFHYYDKDFNNEADTPDNFQSRRPNTSFCFLDIRSPGLGDTAMYLCATSDREINEQYFGPGTRLTVT.

This clone was counted a single time. The V call is TRBV6-1, the J call TRBJ1-5; no clear D gene. CDR3 size: 13 residues. From germline, CDR1 is MNHNS and CDR2 SASEGT. V gave up 4 bases and J gave up 6 bases, with 10 bases separating them. In DNA form, the CDR3 reads TGTGCCAGCAGTGGAGGCATCGTTCAGCCCCAGCATTTT. Protein sequence: CASSGGIVQPQHF.

This chain joins TRBV6-5 and TRBJ2-1, with TRBD2 matching over 10 bases. The V and J ends lost 8 bases and 5 bases, in that order; junction bases with no gene match: 3. Germline CDR1 MNHEY, CDR2 SVGAGI. The CDR3 has 13 amino acids. This CDR3 is CASQTSGNNEQFF. CDR3 DNA: TGTGCCAGCCAAACTAGCGGGAACAATGAGCAGTTCTTC.

V usage is TRBV7-8 and J usage is TRBJ1-3; no firm D call. With 5 bases removed from V and 4 bases from J, the gap between germline ends came to 15 bases. The CDR3 is 15 amino acids. Germline CDR1 reads SGHVS; CDR2 reads FQNEAQ. Here the CDR3 DNA reads TGTGCCAGCAGCCCCGGGTGGTCAGAGGGAAACACCATATATTTT. Protein product: CASSPGWSEGNTIYF.

V is TRBV2 and J is TRBJ2-3, with 9 bases that match TRBD2. The ends lost 7 bases at V and 3 bases at J; junction bases unmatched: 17. Germline V CDR1 and CDR2: SNHLY, FYNNEI. The CDR3 is 18 amino acids. CDR3 residues: CASTRVVGTSIWTDTQYF. DNA for the CDR3: TGTGCCAGCACCAGGGTGGTCGGGACTAGCATATGGACAGATACGCAGTATTTT.

The chain uses TRBV28 and TRBJ1-2, with 9 bases lining up with TRBD1. This CDR3 is built from 15 residues. V gave up 3 bases and J gave up 0 bases; unmatched junction bases: 2. Germline CDR1 and CDR2: MDHEN and SYDVKM. This CDR3 is CASSLGQGANYGYTF. In DNA, the CDR3 is TGTGCCAGCAGTTTGGGACAGGGAGCTAACTATGGCTACACCTTC.

This sequence joins TRBV9 and TRBJ2-1; 7 nucleotides align to TRBD1. The CDR3 is 12 residues long. V dropped 7 bases and J dropped 4; count of bases not matched to a gene: 2. Germline-derived CDR1 and CDR2 are SGDLS and YYNGEE. Here the CDR3 DNA reads TGTGCCAGCGGACAGGCATACAATGAGCAGTTCTTC. Translation gives CASGQAYNEQFF.

The count of this clone is one. The rearrangement uses TRBV9 and TRBJ1-3; D is unresolved. This CDR3 is built from 13 residues. CDR1 is SGDLS, CDR2 YYNGEE, per germline. V lost 5 bases and J lost 0, with 6 bases in between. The CDR3 DNA reads as TGTGCCAGCAGTAAGAGCTCTGGAAACACCATATATTTT. As protein: CASSKSSGNTIYF.

The chain combines TRBV5-5 with TRBJ2-7, with D perhaps TRBD1 (5 bases). V lost 0 bases and J 3 bases, leaving 13 bases between the germline ends. Germline V gene lookup returns CDR1 SGHKS and CDR2 YYEKEE (reference sequence). The length of the CDR3 is 15 residues. The CDR3 here is CASSLADRPVYEQYV. The CDR3 DNA follows: TGTGCCAGCAGCTTGGCCGACAGACCCGTCTACGAGCAGTACGTC.

The chain joins TRBV19 to TRBJ2-5, with D possibly matching TRBD1 (6 bases). CDR1 is LNHDA and CDR2 is SQIVND in the germline V gene (reference sequence). V lost 1 base to trimming and J lost 4 bases, with 7 bases between them. There are 13 residues in the CDR3. The CDR3 sequence: CASSIAGVETQYF. As DNA, the CDR3 is TGTGCCAGTAGTATAGCAGGGGTAGAGACCCAGTACTTC.

The chain joins TRBV30 to TRBJ1-2; TRBD1 is a possible D gene (6 bases). V gave up 1 base and J gave up 4 bases, with 13 bases separating them. CDR1 GTSNPN and CDR2 SVGIG come from the germline V gene (reference sequence). The CDR3 sequence is 14 residues long. The CDR3 sequence is CAWSEQGLGYGYTF. CDR3 DNA: TGTGCCTGGAGTGAGCAGGGGCTGGGCTATGGCTACACCTTC. Filled out from reference TRBV30 and TRBJ1-2, the complete variable domain reads SQTIHQWPATLVQPVGSPLSLECTVEGTSNPNLYWYRQAAGRGLQLLFYSVGIGQISSEVPQNLSASRPQDRQFILSSKKLLLSDSGFYLCAWSEQGLGYGYTFGSGTRLTVV.

The chain has TRBV21-1 and TRBJ2-3; the tabulated D call, TRBD2, remains unverified against the DNA. TRBV21-1 is a pseudogene locus. The CDR3 is made up of 16 amino acids. The CDR3 DNA is TGTGCCAGCGCCACGTTGACTAGCGGGGCGACAGATACGCAGTATTTT. It codes for CASATLTSGATDTQYF.

The V gene is TRBV9, the J gene TRBJ1-2; D unresolved. CDR3 length equals 16 residues. V dropped 0 bases and J dropped 2 bases, with 14 bases sitting between them. Germline loops: CDR1 SGDLS, CDR2 YYNGEE. Written as DNA, the CDR3 is TGTGCCAGCAGCGTAGAGGCAGGACTTCTAAACTATGGCTACACCTTC. Its protein product is CASSVEAGLLNYGYTF.

The rearrangement joins TRBV18 to TRBJ1-2; D unresolved. Trimming stripped 6 bases from V and 3 bases from J, with 11 bases between. The CDR3 contains 13 residues. Per the germline V gene, CDR1 is KGHSH and CDR2 is LQKENI. CDR3 in amino acids: CASSYPGDYGYTF. The CDR3 DNA reads as TGTGCCAGCTCTTACCCCGGGGACTATGGCTACACCTTC.

The V call is TRBV28, the J call TRBJ2-5; D gene ambiguous. CDR3 size: 13 residues. From germline, CDR1 is MDHEN and CDR2 SYDVKM. Trimming removed 2 bases from V and 9 bases from J, with 13 bases in between. The CDR3 DNA reads as TGTGCCAGCAGTTTAGGGCGTGTCACGGCCCAGTACTTC. It yields the protein CASSLGRVTAQYF.

This clone appeared a single time. The rearrangement links TRBV9 to TRBJ2-5; D uncertain. V lost 5 bases to trimming and J lost 2 bases, with 13 bases between them. This CDR3 has 14 residues. Germline V lookup: CDR1 SGDLS, CDR2 YYNGEE. The CDR3 reads CASSARQTQETQYF. For the CDR3, the DNA is TGTGCCAGCAGTGCCAGGCAGACGCAAGAGACCCAGTACTTC.

Concerning this clone: One end of the junction does not line up with germline, which may come from a read error. This chain links TRBV7-7 with TRBJ2-5; 7 bases align to TRBD1. This CDR3 region has 13 residues. Germline V gene sequence: CDR1 SSHAT, CDR2 FNYEAQ (reference sequence). As DNA, the CDR3 is TGTGCTAGCAGACAGGGAAGCCAAGAGACCCAGTACTTC. It specifies CASRQGSQETQYF.

V usage is TRBV21-1 and J usage is TRBJ2-7; the tabulated D call, TRBD2, remains unverified against the DNA. TRBV21-1 is flagged as a pseudogene. The CDR3 spans 16 residues. The CDR3 protein is CASSKNPGGPSYEQYV. The CDR3 DNA reads TGTGCCAGCAGCAAAAATCCGGGAGGGCCCTCTTACGAGCAGTACGTC.

This chain joins TRBV5-4 and TRBJ2-7, with a weak D call TRBD2 (5 bases). The CDR3 is 13 amino acids. Germline V lookup: CDR1 SGHNT, CDR2 YYREEE (reference sequence). V was pared by 4 bases and J by 4 bases, with 12 bases between. CDR3 residues: CASSRGASYEQYV. DNA of the CDR3: TGTGCCAGCAGCCGGGGAGCTTCGTACGAGCAGTACGTC.

The V gene is TRBV7-2, the J gene TRBJ2-7; 11 positions agree with TRBD2. V lost 4 bases to trimming and J lost 2 bases; unmatched junction nucleotides: 7. The length of the CDR3 is 16 residues. From germline, CDR1 is SGHTA and CDR2 FQGNSA. The CDR3 DNA sequence: TGTGCCAGCAGCTCCCGGACTAGCGGGCCTCCCTACGAGCAGTACGTC. Translated: CASSSRTSGPPYEQYV.

The rearrangement links TRBV7-2 to TRBJ2-3; tentative D call: TRBD2 (6 bases). Germline loops: CDR1 SGHTA, CDR2 FQGNSA. V was shortened by 1 base and J by 0 bases, with 14 bases between the two germline ends. The CDR3 runs 17 residues. Written as DNA, the CDR3 is TGTGCCAGCAGCTTAGGCGGCGCGGGAAGTAGCACAGATACGCAGTATTTT. It yields the protein CASSLGGAGSSTDTQYF. Complete variable domain (other parts from reference TRBV7-2 and TRBJ2-3): GAGVSQSPSNKVTEKGKDVELRCDPISGHTALYWYRQSLGQGLEFLIYFQGNSAPDKSGLPSDRFSAERTGGSVSTLTIQRTQQEDSAVYLCASSLGGAGSSTDTQYFGPGTRLTVL.